The source of this T cell receptor beta chain is a study of T cells in Graves' hyperthyroidism and ophthalmopathy. Study-level findings and limits: The model anticipated ophthalmopathy a median around six months pre-onset. Blood shared most expanded thyroid clonotypes above 0.001.

This CDR3 spans 14 amino acids. Germline-derived CDR1 and CDR2 are SNHLY and FYNNEI. Trimming took off 7 bases at V and 0 bases at J, with 12 bases between the two ends. Amplification of TCR beta CDR3 regions used RNA as the template. Initially, a first-round RT-PCR of the TCR CDR3 employed the HTBI primer set. Each CDR3 protein gets one entry after TCRdb re-called the multiplex PCR reads with MiXCR. The top ten clones hold about 50% of a sample with about 290,000 distinct CDR3 sequences, over 15% of them seen once. Ten or more counts support this clonotype. The antigen is unknown. The receptor was isolated from a woman in her sixties with Graves' ophthalmopathy. The sample consisted of blood. This chain connects TRBV2 to TRBJ1-2; a possible D gene is TRBD1 (5 bases). The CDR3 coding sequence is TGTGCCAGCAAGCAACAGGCTGCTAACTATGGCTACACCTTC. It yields the protein CASKQQAANYGYTF.